The 20 T cell receptor beta chains presented below share a single source sample, sequenced in a study of Graves' ophthalmopathy and Graves' hyperthyroidism. Amplification of the TCR beta CDR3 regions used RNA transcripts (as template). An opening RT-PCR round employed HTBI primers and preceded a second-round multiplex PCR. TCRdb independently ran MiXCR on the multiplex PCR reads; one entry per CDR3 protein. Here the sample spans over 450,000 distinct CDR3 sequences, under 15% being singletons. The sequenced sample was blood. The receptor source for this set is a woman under 40 with Graves' ophthalmopathy.

This clonotype was observed at least ten times. The chain couples TRBV29-1 to TRBJ2-7; D perhaps matches TRBD2 (6 bases). CDR3 size: 15 residues. In germline, CDR1 is SQVTM, CDR2 ANQGSEA. V was shortened by 3 bases and J by 4 bases, with 19 bases between the two germline ends. CDR3 sequence: CSVEGGKGISYEQYF. The CDR3 coding sequence is TGCAGCGTTGAGGGCGGGAAAGGGATCTCTTACGAGCAGTACTTC.

This clonotype was counted ten times or more. The rearrangement joins TRBV2 to TRBJ2-7; D uncertain. CDR3 length: 13 amino acids. Germline lookup yields CDR1 SNHLY and CDR2 FYNNEI. The ends were cut back, 7 bases at V and 2 bases at J, with 12 bases in the middle. Here the CDR3 DNA reads TGTGCCAGCATCAGACCCAGGACCTACGAGCAGTACTTC. It codes for CASIRPRTYEQYF.

In its sample, this clonotype was seen many times. The chain joins TRBV10-1 to TRBJ2-3; D might be TRBD2 (6 bases). Germline V gene data show CDR1 as WNHNN and CDR2 as SYGVQD (reference sequence). Trimming removed 2 bases at V and 5 bases at J, with 11 bases between. The CDR3 is made up of 14 amino acids. The CDR3 loop reads CASSERLEVDTQYF. The CDR3 nucleotides read TGCGCCAGCAGTGAGAGACTAGAGGTAGATACGCAGTATTTT.

Many counts were recorded for this clonotype. A read error is possible here, since a much larger clone lies one base away. This CDR3 fails to terminate in the conserved phenylalanine or tryptophan, so it likely reflects a read error. The chain employs TRBV28 and TRBJ1-2, with D hard to call. Trimming took off 5 bases at V and 2 bases at J, with 15 bases between the two ends. The germline V gene encodes CDR1 MDHEN and CDR2 SYDVKM. The CDR3 has 15 residues. CDR3 bases: TGTGCCAGCAGTAGGAAGGAGAAAGGAAACTATGGCTACACCCTC. Translation gives CASSRKEKGNYGYTL.

This clonotype was seen repeatedly, ten times or more. V and J are TRBV14 and TRBJ2-5, with a tentative D call TRBD1 (6 bases). Germline V gene data show CDR1 as SGHDN and CDR2 as FVKESK. V was clipped by 0 bases and J by 7 bases, with 18 bases between them. This CDR3 comprises 16 residues. This CDR3 reads CASSQDAGTPGGTQYF. Written as DNA, the CDR3 is TGTGCCAGCAGCCAAGACGCCGGGACACCTGGGGGGACCCAGTACTTC.

This clonotype was picked up many times. The gene calls are TRBV20-1 and TRBJ2-7, with TRBD1 matching 10 bases. The CDR3 is 16 amino acids. The germline V gene has CDR1 DFQATT and CDR2 SNEGSKA (reference sequence). The trim removed 0 bases at V and 2 bases at J, leaving 7 bases unmatched. The CDR3 is CSAREGGDRGAYEQYF. Here the CDR3 DNA reads TGCAGTGCTAGAGAGGGAGGGGACAGGGGAGCCTACGAGCAGTACTTC.

This chain uses TRBV20-1 with TRBJ1-5, with D possibly matching TRBD1 (6 bases). The germline V gene has CDR1 DFQATT and CDR2 SNEGSKA (reference sequence). The CDR3 is 15 residues long. The DNA of the CDR3 is TGCACCGACTACAGGGATTTTCATAGCAATCAGCCCCAGCATTTT. Translation: CTDYRDFHSNQPQHF.

This clonotype was found many times. The CDR3 nucleotides are TGTGCCAGCAGCCAAGGACCGGGAGGGCGAGCCAAAAACATTCAGTACTTC. Translation: CASSQGPGGRAKNIQYF. The chain couples TRBV14 to TRBJ2-4, with TRBD2 matching 8 bases. In germline, CDR1 is SGHDN, CDR2 FVKESK. The CDR3 is 17 residues long. The V and J ends lost 1 base and 0 bases, in that order; junction bases with no gene match: 5.

Turning to this clonotype: Given a much more abundant clone one base away, this may be a read error. It is likely a read error, because the conserved phenylalanine at the end of the CDR3 is missing. V and J are TRBV27 and TRBJ1-5, with D unclear. Germline-derived CDR1 and CDR2 are MNHEY and SMNVEV (reference sequence). The CDR3 length is 17 residues. Trimming removed 5 bases at V and 0 bases at J, with 17 bases between. CDR3 nucleotide sequence: TGTGCCAGCAGTCTCTCCCGCCCCAGCGATAGCAATCAGCCCCAGCATCTT. Translation: CASSLSRPSDSNQPQHL.

V and J are TRBV4-1 and TRBJ2-7; no firm D call. V dropped 1 base and J dropped 3 bases, with 13 bases sitting between them. CDR3 length: 15 amino acids. The germline gives CDR1 MGHRA, CDR2 YSYEKL. The CDR3 reads CASSQGGLQHYEQYF. The CDR3, as DNA: TGCGCCAGCAGCCAAGGTGGTTTGCAACACTACGAGCAGTACTTC.

This clonotype was recorded many times. The chain combines TRBV2 with TRBJ2-7, with D unclear. The V end lost 7 bases, the J end lost 0 bases, and 4 bases lay between the germline ends. In germline, CDR1 is SNHLY, CDR2 FYNNEI. The CDR3 is 11 amino acids. The CDR3 here is CASMNSYEQYF. The DNA for the CDR3 is TGTGCCAGCATGAACTCCTACGAGCAGTACTTC.

With respect to this clonotype: A much more abundant neighbour one base away suggests this may be a read error. This sequence joins TRBV5-1 and TRBJ2-5, with D uncertain. Germline CDR1 and CDR2: SGHRS and YFSETQ. V was clipped by 4 bases and J by 1 base, with 14 bases between them. The CDR3 extends over 15 amino acids. The CDR3 sequence is CASSVGFEPQETQYF. The CDR3 DNA follows: TGCGCCAGCAGCGTGGGGTTCGAGCCCCAAGAGACCCAGTACTTC.

Concerning this clonotype: Germline is not matched at one junction end, which may reflect a read error. The V gene is TRBV4-3, the J gene TRBJ2-5, with 7 bases that match TRBD2. This CDR3 is built from 11 residues. The V gene's germline CDR1 is LGHNA and CDR2 YSLEER. The CDR3 protein is CSSLGGETQYF. In DNA, the CDR3 is TGCTCCAGTTTGGGAGGGGAGACTCAGTACTTC.

In this sample, this clonotype turned up a few times. A single base separates this from a much larger clone, so it may be a read error. The rearrangement uses TRBV13 and TRBJ2-6; D might be TRBD1 or TRBD2, each matching 5 bases. The germline V gene has CDR1 PRHDT and CDR2 FYEKMQ (reference sequence). The CDR3 covers 18 residues. In DNA form, the CDR3 reads TGTGCCAGCAGCTTAGATGGGATGCTGGGAGCTGGGGCCAACGTCCCGACTTTC. As protein: CASSLDGMLGAGANVPTF.

This chain links TRBV28 with TRBJ1-6; tentatively, D is TRBD1 (6 bases). Trimming took 6 bases from V and 6 from J, leaving 18 bases between them. Germline V lookup: CDR1 MDHEN, CDR2 SYDVKM. CDR3 length equals 16 residues. The CDR3 protein is CASSWTVSHINSPLHF. For the CDR3, the DNA is TGTGCCAGCAGCTGGACAGTTAGCCACATTAATTCACCCCTCCACTTT.

The sample holds many counts of this clonotype. The genes are TRBV20-1 and TRBJ1-2; a weak D match, TRBD1 (5 bases). The V and J ends lost 3 bases and 8 bases respectively, with 16 bases between them. The CDR3 totals 13 residues. CDR1 is DFQATT and CDR2 is SNEGSKA in the germline V gene (reference sequence). In nucleotides, the CDR3 is TGCAGTGCTAGGGCTGGGGGGGAAGAAGGCTACACCTTC. This gives the protein CSARAGGEEGYTF.

The table lists this clonotype with many counts. The chain recombines TRBV20-1 with TRBJ1-5; TRBD1 matches 7 bases. V lost 3 bases and J lost 1; bases outside the gene matches: 12. Germline assignment: CDR1 DFQATT and CDR2 SNEGSKA (reference sequence). The length of the CDR3 is 17 residues. CDR3 region: CSASQSTGTFSNQPQHF. The CDR3, as DNA: TGCAGTGCTAGTCAATCGACAGGGACTTTCAGCAATCAGCCCCAGCATTTT.

The CDR3 sequence is CASSQAVLGQGRGEQYF. The DNA for the CDR3 is TGCGCCAGCAGCCAAGCGGTCCTTGGACAGGGCAGGGGAGAGCAGTACTTC. The chain links TRBV4-1 to TRBJ2-7; TRBD1 agrees at 8 bases. Germline CDR1 is MGHRA and CDR2 is YSYEKL. The CDR3 is made up of 17 amino acids. V was pared by 1 base and J by 7 bases, with 15 bases of the junction left unmatched.

This clonotype was picked up many times. The chain combines TRBV27 with TRBJ2-1, with TRBD2 identical over 9 bases. V lost 3 bases to trimming and J lost 1 base; unmatched junction nucleotides: 10. Germline CDR1 reads MNHEY; CDR2 reads SMNVEV (reference sequence). The CDR3 is made up of 18 amino acids. The CDR3 coding sequence is TGTGCCAGCAGTTTCACTAGCGGGCATAGGGAATCCTACAATGAGCAGTTCTTC. It is translated as CASSFTSGHRESYNEQFF.

In its sample, this clonotype was seen many times. The V and J genes are TRBV6-1 and TRBJ2-7, with 8 bases lining up with TRBD1. The V and J ends lost 6 bases and 3 bases, in that order; junction bases with no gene match: 10. The CDR3 contains 15 residues. CDR1 is MNHNS and CDR2 is SASEGT in the germline V gene. The CDR3 reads CASSRTGRESYEQYF. The CDR3 coding sequence is TGTGCCAGCAGCCGGACAGGGCGCGAGAGCTACGAGCAGTACTTC.